These 24 T cell receptor beta chains share one sample of origin, sequenced in a study of cytomegalovirus exposure and HLA in healthy donors. Sequencing was performed with immunoSEQ multiplex PCR; in TCRdb, only in-frame clones are kept and a portion is missing. Of approximately 70,000 clones in the sample, roughly 92% were seen once. Source material: PBMCs. The receptor set was obtained from a young woman in good health and CMV-seronegative.

The chain is built from TRBV5-4 and TRBJ1-2; D not certain. Trimming cost V 0 bases and J 3 bases, with 9 bases left between them. CDR1 is SGHNT and CDR2 is YYREEE in the germline V gene (reference sequence). The CDR3 has 14 residues. The CDR3 loop is CASSLGLVDYGYTF. CDR3 nucleotide sequence: TGTGCCAGCAGCTTGGGATTAGTTGACTATGGCTACACCTTC.

The chain carries TRBV7-8 and TRBJ1-6, with unresolved D. The V end lost 4 bases, the J end lost 4 bases, and 17 bases lay between the germline ends. The CDR3 covers 17 residues. Germline V gene lookup returns CDR1 SGHVS and CDR2 FQNEAQ. The CDR3 here is CASSYAGRKRYNSPLHF. The CDR3 DNA reads TGTGCCAGCAGCTATGCGGGCAGAAAAAGATATAATTCACCCCTCCACTTT.

V is TRBV15 and J is TRBJ1-4; no clear D gene. With 0 bases removed from V and 5 bases from J, the gap between germline ends came to 10 bases. CDR3 length: 15 residues. Germline CDR1 LNHNV, CDR2 YYDKDF (reference sequence). In DNA form, the CDR3 reads TGTGCCACCAGCAGAGATCCTCGGGGAAATGAAAAACTGTTTTTT. It yields the protein CATSRDPRGNEKLFF.

V usage is TRBV28 and J usage is TRBJ1-5, with TRBD1 identical over 7 bases. The CDR3 length is 15 residues. The germline V gene encodes CDR1 MDHEN and CDR2 SYDVKM. Losses at the gene ends were 6 bases for V and 2 bases for J; bases not matched to a gene: 7. CDR3 coding DNA: TGTGCCAGCAGACGACAGGGCTCAGGCAATCAGCCCCAGCATTTT. Protein sequence: CASRRQGSGNQPQHF.

This chain connects TRBV19 to TRBJ2-6; D unclear. The V and J ends lost 7 bases and 2 bases respectively, with 12 bases between them. The CDR3 sequence is 15 residues long. Per the germline V gene, CDR1 is LNHDA and CDR2 is SQIVND (reference sequence). The chain's CDR3 is CASNEVSAGANVLTF. The CDR3 DNA reads as TGTGCCAGTAACGAGGTGTCGGCTGGGGCCAACGTCCTGACTTTC.

This sequence joins TRBV6-5 and TRBJ1-6; D gene unclear. Germline CDR1 reads MNHEY; CDR2 reads SVGAGI. The CDR3 covers 13 residues. Trimming took 8 bases from V and 5 from J, leaving 10 bases between them. The CDR3 spells CASEPHDNSPLHF. For the CDR3, the DNA is TGTGCCAGCGAGCCCCATGATAATTCACCCCTCCACTTT.

The chain employs TRBV7-9 and TRBJ2-3, with 7 bases fitting TRBD2. Germline V gene lookup returns CDR1 SEHNR and CDR2 FQNEAQ (reference sequence). The ends lost 3 bases at V and 8 bases at J; junction bases unmatched: 14. This CDR3 region has 16 residues. This CDR3 is CASSFWGLPRERTQYF. In DNA form, the CDR3 reads TGTGCCAGCAGCTTTTGGGGACTACCCCGGGAGCGTACGCAGTATTTT.

J is TRBJ1-5 and V is TRBV4-1, with a weak D call TRBD1 (6 bases). The CDR3 runs to 16 residues. CDR1 and CDR2 from the germline V gene are MGHRA and YSYEKL. V was pared by 1 base and J by 2 bases, with 12 bases between. CDR3 in amino acids: CASSQAAGQRNQPQHF. The CDR3, as DNA: TGCGCCAGCAGCCAAGCGGCCGGACAGCGCAATCAGCCCCAGCATTTT.

This chain uses TRBV19 with TRBJ1-6, with D maybe TRBD1 (5 bases). CDR1 is LNHDA and CDR2 is SQIVND in the germline V gene (reference sequence). The CDR3 consists of 13 residues. V was pared by 9 bases and J by 5 bases, with 11 bases between. CDR3 sequence reads: CASTGLNNSPLHF. DNA for the CDR3: TGTGCCAGCACGGGACTGAATAATTCACCCCTCCACTTT.

This chain uses TRBV9 with TRBJ2-1, with 8 nucleotides matching TRBD2. J gave up 7 bases and V 0 bases, and 6 bases lay outside the gene matches. Per the germline V gene, CDR1 is SGDLS and CDR2 is YYNGEE. This CDR3 spans 15 amino acids. The CDR3 loop is CASSVAGGAMNEQFF. DNA of the CDR3: TGTGCCAGCAGCGTAGCCGGGGGGGCCATGAATGAGCAGTTCTTC.

The chain recombines TRBV30 with TRBJ2-6; D remains unclear. Germline lookup yields CDR1 GTSNPN and CDR2 SVGIG (reference sequence). This CDR3 has 12 amino acids. Trimming left V 7 bases short and J 0 bases short, with 4 bases between. The CDR3 here is CASNSGANVLTF. The CDR3 nucleotides read TGTGCCTCCAACTCTGGGGCCAACGTCCTGACTTTC.

This chain connects TRBV28 to TRBJ1-1; D not resolved. The V end lost 2 bases, the J end lost 9 bases, and 13 bases lay between the germline ends. This CDR3 has 13 amino acids. CDR1 MDHEN and CDR2 SYDVKM come from the germline V gene. CDR3 loop: CASSLTGREKAFF. CDR3 DNA: TGTGCCAGCAGTTTAACGGGAAGAGAGAAAGCTTTCTTT.

The chain recombines TRBV5-1 with TRBJ1-1; D is perhaps TRBD1 (6 bases). Trimming took off 0 bases at V and 0 bases at J, with 6 bases between the two ends. CDR1 and CDR2 (germline): SGHRS, YFSETQ. The CDR3 runs 14 residues. In DNA, the CDR3 is TGCGCCAGCAGCTTGGGACAGGTGAACACTGAAGCTTTCTTT. This codes for CASSLGQVNTEAFF. The variable domain in full, completed from reference TRBV5-1 and TRBJ1-1, reads KAGVTQTPRYLIKTRGQQVTLSCSPISGHRSVSWYQQTPGQGLQFLFEYFSETQRNKGNFPGRFSGRQFSNSRSEMNVSTLELGDSALYLCASSLGQVNTEAFFGQGTRLTVV.

The gene calls are TRBV7-3 and TRBJ1-3, with 7 nucleotides matching TRBD1. V shed 6 bases, J shed 2 bases, and the junction held 10 bases outside the gene matches. The CDR3 sequence is 16 residues long. Germline CDR1 is SGHTA and CDR2 is FQGTGA. The CDR3 nucleotides are TGTGCCAGCAGTCCCACCGGGACAGATCCTGGAAACACCATATATTTT. The encoded protein is CASSPTGTDPGNTIYF. Together with reference TRBV7-3 and TRBJ1-3, the CDR3 gives the full variable domain: GAGVSQTPSNKVTEKGKYVELRCDPISGHTALYWYRQSLGQGPEFLIYFQGTGAADDSGLPNDRFFAVRPEGSVSTLKIQRTERGDSAVYLCASSPTGTDPGNTIYFGEGSWLTVV.

The rearrangement joins TRBV5-1 to TRBJ2-2, with D possibly being TRBD1 (6 bases). The ends were cut back, 6 bases at V and 1 base at J, with 13 bases in the middle. Germline V gives CDR1 SGHRS, CDR2 YFSETQ. There are 15 residues in the CDR3. The CDR3 region is CASIEGGRNTGELFF. The CDR3 DNA is TGCGCCAGCATTGAAGGGGGAAGGAACACCGGGGAGCTGTTTTTT.

This clone appeared a few times. V and J are TRBV5-1 and TRBJ1-4; the match to TRBD1 covers 7 bases. Germline lookup yields CDR1 SGHRS and CDR2 YFSETQ. The CDR3 has 15 residues. Trimming took 4 bases from V and 10 from J; bases not matched to a gene: 13. The CDR3 coding sequence is TGCGCCAGCAGCCCGGAGGGCAGGGGGGTTGGAAAACTGTTTTTT. Its protein product is CASSPEGRGVGKLFF.

CDR3 sequence (DNA): TGTGCCAGCAGTCTATGGGAAAAGGGGGATGGAGAGACCCAGTACTTC. Translating it yields CASSLWEKGDGETQYF. The J gene is TRBJ2-5, the V gene TRBV2; possibly TRBD1 for D (6 bases). This CDR3 has 16 amino acids. From germline, CDR1 is SNHLY and CDR2 FYNNEI. Trimming left V 5 bases short and J 4 bases short, with 20 bases between.

The chain combines TRBV4-2 with TRBJ2-6; D gene unclear. This CDR3 region has 16 residues. Per the germline V gene, CDR1 is LGHNA and CDR2 is YNFKEQ. V was clipped by 0 bases and J by 0 bases, with 6 bases between them. The CDR3 sequence is CASSQERNSGANVLTF. The CDR3 region has the DNA TGTGCCAGCAGCCAAGAGAGGAACTCTGGGGCCAACGTCCTGACTTTC.

This chain uses TRBV19 with TRBJ1-6; TRBD1 might be the D (6 bases). V lost 5 bases and J lost 5, with 10 bases in between. Germline loops: CDR1 LNHDA, CDR2 SQIVND (reference sequence). This CDR3 spans 14 amino acids. CDR3 in DNA: TGTGCCAGTAGTTTGCGGACAGATAATTCACCCCTCCACTTT. Translation: CASSLRTDNSPLHF.

J is TRBJ1-4 and V is TRBV25-1; D remains unclear. Trimming took 3 bases from V and 0 from J, leaving 8 bases between them. CDR1 and CDR2 (germline): MGHDK, SYGVNS. The CDR3 runs to 15 residues. This CDR3 is CASSDARATNEKLFF. CDR3 DNA: TGTGCCAGCAGTGACGCGCGGGCAACTAATGAAAAACTGTTTTTT.

The V call is TRBV6-5, the J call TRBJ2-3, with 9 bases lining up with TRBD2. CDR3 length: 14 residues. The V gene's germline CDR1 is MNHEY and CDR2 SVGAGI. The trim removed 5 bases at V and 11 bases at J, leaving 11 bases unmatched. In nucleotides, the CDR3 is TGTGCCAGCAGTCCTAGCGGGGCACCTATCGAGCAGTATTTT. Protein sequence: CASSPSGAPIEQYF.

The V call is TRBV9, the J call TRBJ1-1; 9 bases line up with TRBD1. Germline V gene lookup returns CDR1 SGDLS and CDR2 YYNGEE. There are 15 residues in the CDR3. V lost 3 bases, J lost 8 bases, and 11 bases stayed unmatched. The CDR3 DNA sequence: TGTGCCAGCAGCGCAGAAGACAGGGGGACGGGGGAAGCTTTCTTT. It specifies CASSAEDRGTGEAFF.

The rearrangement uses TRBV5-1 and TRBJ2-3; unclear D gene. With 4 bases removed from V and 1 base from J, the gap between germline ends came to 16 bases. The CDR3 spans 16 residues. Germline lookup yields CDR1 SGHRS and CDR2 YFSETQ. The CDR3 nucleotides read TGCGCCAGCAGCGACTCTCCTTCCTCAGGCACAGATACGCAGTATTTT. It specifies CASSDSPSSGTDTQYF.

This chain links TRBV6-4 with TRBJ2-3; 11 nucleotides match TRBD1. The CDR3 has 17 amino acids. V was pared by 0 bases and J by 4 bases, with 6 bases of the junction left unmatched. CDR1 is MRHNA and CDR2 is SNTAGT in the germline V gene. CDR3 region: CASSDSPGTGGADTQYF. The DNA of the CDR3 is TGTGCCAGCAGTGACTCTCCCGGGACAGGGGGAGCAGATACGCAGTATTTT.